A single sample is the source of the 11 T cell receptor beta chains below, sequenced in a study of long-term antiretroviral therapy in people with HIV. An immunoSEQ assay, version v3.0, was performed at survey level. Assay: immunoSEQ multiplex PCR; the TCRdb copy retains only in-frame clones and omits some. The sample consists of around 20,000 clones, approximately 80% of them appearing once. The sequenced sample was unsorted PBMCs, obtained 0.6 years after starting antiretroviral therapy. The receptors here all came from a woman younger than 30 with HIV.

The chain joins TRBV28 to TRBJ2-1, with 13 nucleotides matching TRBD2. The germline CDR1 and CDR2 sequences are MDHEN and SYDVKM. J lost 8 bases, V lost 4 bases, and 17 bases had no gene match. There are 19 residues in the CDR3. The CDR3 DNA reads as TGTGCCAGCAGTTCTGCTCTTGGACTAGCGGGAGTATTTTCATATGAGCAGTTCTTC. Its translation is CASSSALGLAGVFSYEQFF. The entire variable domain, with the rest obtained from reference TRBV28 and TRBJ2-1, is as follows: DVKVTQSSRYLVKRTGEKVFLECVQDMDHENMFWYRQDPGLGLRLIYFSYDVKMKEKGDIPEGYSVSREKKERFSLILESASTNQTSMYLCASSSALGLAGVFSYEQFFGPGTRLTVL.

This clone was found a few times. Other DNA sequences of this sample code for an identical CDR3. The chain couples TRBV7-8 to TRBJ2-7; TRBD2 matches at 8 bases. Germline trimming cut 4 bases from V and 5 bases from J; bases unmatched to any gene: 10. This CDR3 comprises 15 residues. Germline loops: CDR1 SGHVS, CDR2 FQNEAQ. The CDR3 reads CASSSRGSGGDEQYF. The CDR3, as DNA: TGTGCCAGCAGCTCCCGAGGGTCCGGGGGGGACGAGCAGTACTTC.

This clone is medium-sized by share. The chain links TRBV7-2 to TRBJ1-2; 8 bases map to TRBD1. Germline V CDR1 and CDR2: SGHTA, FQGNSA. After removal of 4 bases from V and 3 bases from J, the junction contained 7 bases not matched to a gene. CDR3 size: 15 residues. CDR3 loop: CASSSETGADYGYTF. CDR3 DNA sequence: TGTGCCAGCAGCTCAGAGACAGGGGCGGACTATGGCTACACCTTC.

The chain employs TRBV4-3 and TRBJ2-1; 11 bases match TRBD2. This CDR3 is 20 amino acids long. The trim removed 1 base at V and 4 bases at J, leaving 15 bases unmatched. CDR1 is LGHNA and CDR2 is YSLEER in the germline V gene. The CDR3 is CASSQGPGLAGGRTYNEQFF. The CDR3 nucleotides are TGCGCCAGCAGCCAAGGACCTGGCCTAGCGGGGGGCCGTACATACAATGAGCAGTTCTTC.

The rearrangement uses TRBV5-4 and TRBJ2-5; D remains ambiguous. The CDR3 contains 13 residues. Germline V lookup: CDR1 SGHNT, CDR2 YYREEE (reference sequence). The V end was cut by 4 bases, the J end by 1 base, with 8 bases between. The CDR3 sequence is CASSGRSQETQYF. The CDR3 DNA reads as TGTGCCAGCAGCGGGCGGAGCCAAGAGACCCAGTACTTC.

This clone was found a few times. The J gene is TRBJ1-6, the V gene TRBV10-3, with D hard to call. The CDR3 loop spans 15 amino acids. Trimming shortened V by 1 base and J by 6 bases, and 10 bases separated the two germline ends. Germline-derived CDR1 and CDR2 are ENHRY and SYGVKD. DNA for the CDR3: TGTGCCATCAGTGAGTATAGCAGTCTTAATTCACCCCTCCACTTT. Its translation is CAISEYSSLNSPLHF.

This clone appeared a few times. V and J are TRBV18 and TRBJ1-2; D gene ambiguous. This CDR3 contains 15 residues. Germline CDR1 and CDR2: KGHSH and LQKENI. With 1 base removed from V and 4 bases from J, the gap between germline ends came to 13 bases. DNA for the CDR3: TGTGCCAGCTCACCACTCATCCTCGGGCGCTATGGCTACACCTTC. This sequence encodes CASSPLILGRYGYTF.

This rearrangement joins TRBV30 to TRBJ1-1, with D maybe TRBD1 (5 bases). The CDR3 loop spans 13 amino acids. CDR1 is GTSNPN, CDR2 SVGIG, per germline (reference sequence). V was pared by 2 bases and J by 1 base, with 8 bases between. Here the CDR3 DNA reads TGTGCCTGGAGTCGTGGGGGGAACACTGAAGCTTTCTTT. As protein: CAWSRGGNTEAFF. The full variable domain, completed using reference TRBV30 and TRBJ1-1, is SQTIHQWPATLVQPVGSPLSLECTVEGTSNPNLYWYRQAAGRGLQLLFYSVGIGQISSEVPQNLSASRPQDRQFILSSKKLLLSDSGFYLCAWSRGGNTEAFFGQGTRLTVV.

The rearrangement links TRBV5-1 to TRBJ2-1; 7 bases agree with TRBD2. The CDR3 contains 16 residues. The V segment lost 5 bases and the J segment 4 bases; nucleotides outside the gene matches: 12. Germline V CDR1 and CDR2: SGHRS, YFSETQ. The CDR3 coding sequence is TGCGCCAGCAGGTATGAAGGGACTATCCCTTACAATGAGCAGTTCTTC. Its protein product is CASRYEGTIPYNEQFF.

This clone was detected a few times. This chain connects TRBV4-1 to TRBJ2-7; 9 nucleotides align to TRBD1. Germline loops: CDR1 MGHRA, CDR2 YSYEKL. The CDR3 sequence is 15 residues long. V lost 4 bases, J lost 4 bases, and 8 bases stayed unmatched. In nucleotides, the CDR3 is TGCGCCAGCAGCCTCGGGACAGGGACGAAATACGAGCAGTACTTC. Its protein product is CASSLGTGTKYEQYF.

This chain links TRBV7-8 with TRBJ1-2; possibly TRBD1 for D (6 bases). This CDR3 region has 11 residues. CDR1 and CDR2 from the germline V gene are SGHVS and FQNEAQ. V was shortened by 3 bases and J by 8 bases, with 7 bases between the two germline ends. CDR3: CASSLTGGYTF. For the CDR3, the DNA is TGTGCCAGCAGCTTGACAGGAGGCTACACCTTC.